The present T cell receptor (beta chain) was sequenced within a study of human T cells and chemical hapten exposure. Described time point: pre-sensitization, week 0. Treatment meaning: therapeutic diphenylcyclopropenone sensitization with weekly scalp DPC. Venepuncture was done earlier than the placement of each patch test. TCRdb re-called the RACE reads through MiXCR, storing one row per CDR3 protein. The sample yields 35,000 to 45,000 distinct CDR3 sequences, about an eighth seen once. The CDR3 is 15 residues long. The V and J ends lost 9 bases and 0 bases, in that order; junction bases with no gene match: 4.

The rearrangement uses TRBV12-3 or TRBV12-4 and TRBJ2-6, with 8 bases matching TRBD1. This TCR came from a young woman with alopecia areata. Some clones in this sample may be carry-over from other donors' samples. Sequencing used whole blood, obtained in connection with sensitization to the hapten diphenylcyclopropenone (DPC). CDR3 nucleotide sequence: TGTGCCAGTGGGACAGGAGGCTCTGGGGCCAACGTCCTGACTTTC. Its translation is CASGTGGSGANVLTF.